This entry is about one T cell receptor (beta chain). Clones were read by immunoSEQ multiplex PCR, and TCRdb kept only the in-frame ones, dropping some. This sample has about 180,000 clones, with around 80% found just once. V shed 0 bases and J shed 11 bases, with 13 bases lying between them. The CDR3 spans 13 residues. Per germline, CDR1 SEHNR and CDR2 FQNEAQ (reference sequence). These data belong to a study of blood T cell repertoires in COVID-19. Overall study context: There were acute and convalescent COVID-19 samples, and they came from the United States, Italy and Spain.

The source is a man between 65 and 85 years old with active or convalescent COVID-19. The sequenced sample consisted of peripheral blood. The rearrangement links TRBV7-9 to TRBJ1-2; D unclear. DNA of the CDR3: TGTGCCAGCAGCTTAGCTGAAAGCGGGCATTACACCTTC. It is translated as CASSLAESGHYTF.